Following are 20 T cell receptor beta chains from one sample sequenced in a study of T-cell reconstitution after alpha-beta-depleted transplantation in children. Researchers prepared the TCRbeta library using unique molecular identifiers, the study reports. TCRdb itself ran the PCR reads through MiXCR, one entry per CDR3 protein. The data show about 360,000 distinct CDR3 sequences, roughly 15% seen once. Material: PBMCs, obtained from the stem cell graft. All receptors derive from a human donor who donated a stem cell graft to a child with Fanconi anemia.

The chain has TRBV11-2 and TRBJ2-2; D not resolved. There are 15 residues in the CDR3. Trimming removed 1 base at V and 2 bases at J, with 8 bases between. Germline values: CDR1 SGHAT, CDR2 FQNNGV. CDR3 sequence (DNA): TGTGCCAGCAGCTTAGGACCCCTAAACACCGGGGAGCTGTTTTTT. This sequence encodes CASSLGPLNTGELFF. Complete variable domain (other parts from reference TRBV11-2 and TRBJ2-2): EAGVAQSPRYKIIEKRQSVAFWCNPISGHATLYWYQQILGQGPKLLIQFQNNGVVDDSQLPKDRFSAERLKGVDSTLKIQPAKLEDSAVYLCASSLGPLNTGELFFGEGSRLTVL.

This rearrangement joins TRBV28 to TRBJ1-5; 9 positions match TRBD1. Per the germline V gene, CDR1 is MDHEN and CDR2 is SYDVKM. V shed 8 bases and J 2 bases; nucleotides not matched to a gene: 10. CDR3 length: 16 amino acids. CDR3 protein: CASLSMDRGRNQPQHF. The CDR3 DNA is TGTGCCAGCCTTTCTATGGACAGGGGTCGCAATCAGCCCCAGCATTTT.

The chain uses TRBV5-1 and TRBJ1-6, with D possibly TRBD1 on 5 matching bases. The CDR3 totals 15 residues. Looked up from germline, CDR1 is SGHRS and CDR2 is YFSETQ. V was trimmed by 7 bases and J by 4 bases, leaving 15 bases between them. The CDR3 spells CASAPDSIYNSPLHF. The DNA of the CDR3 is TGCGCCAGCGCCCCCGACAGTATTTATAATTCACCCCTCCACTTT.

The rearrangement uses TRBV27 and TRBJ2-3; 9 bases are shared with TRBD2. V was pared by 2 bases and J by 0 bases, with 6 bases of the junction left unmatched. This CDR3 contains 17 residues. Germline V gene lookup returns CDR1 MNHEY and CDR2 SMNVEV (reference sequence). Here the CDR3 DNA reads TGTGCCAGCAGTTTAATCGGCGGGGGGGATAGCACAGATACGCAGTATTTT. It is translated as CASSLIGGGDSTDTQYF.

The V call is TRBV4-3, the J call TRBJ2-5; a possible D gene is TRBD1 (6 bases). Trimming stripped 0 bases from V and 3 bases from J, with 14 bases between. This CDR3 contains 16 residues. Germline loops: CDR1 LGHNA, CDR2 YSLEER. CDR3 nucleotide sequence: TGCGCCAGCAGCCAAGAGGGGGCAGGTACCGAAGAGACCCAGTACTTC. Protein sequence: CASSQEGAGTEETQYF.

This clonotype has only a few counts. This sequence joins TRBV2 and TRBJ2-3; TRBD1 might be the D (5 bases). Germline V gene sequence: CDR1 SNHLY, CDR2 FYNNEI. The CDR3 is made up of 14 amino acids. V was clipped by 2 bases and J by 5 bases, with 11 bases between them. DNA of the CDR3: TGTGCCAGCAGTGAACAGGGTTATCGAGATACGCAGTATTTT. It yields the protein CASSEQGYRDTQYF.

Concerning this clonotype: A much larger clone differs from this one at a single base, so this may be a read error. In DNA, the CDR3 is TGTGCCAGCAGCTTTTCGAAGGTATCTTCGTTGGCCGGGGAGCTGTTTTTT. Amino acids: CASSFSKVSSLAGELFF. The J gene is TRBJ2-2, the V gene TRBV5-8, with D uncertain. Trimming removed 2 bases at V and 6 bases at J, with 20 bases between. The CDR3 runs 17 residues. CDR1 and CDR2 (germline): SGHTS, YDEGEE.

V usage is TRBV10-2 and J usage is TRBJ2-2, with 14 bases lining up with TRBD2. Trimming removed 10 bases from V and 5 bases from J; junction bases left unmatched: 9. CDR3 size: 16 residues. The V gene's germline CDR1 is WSHSY and CDR2 SAAADI. The CDR3 sequence is CATRTSGGPGTGELFF. The CDR3 DNA reads TGCGCCACCCGGACTAGCGGGGGGCCAGGGACCGGGGAGCTGTTTTTT.

The chain couples TRBV29-1 to TRBJ2-1; TRBD1 agrees at 8 bases. CDR3 size: 11 residues. The J segment lost 10 bases and the V segment lost 4 bases, leaving 3 bases of the junction unmatched. The V gene's germline CDR1 is SQVTM and CDR2 ANQGSEA. CDR3 coding DNA: TGCAGCGTTGGAAACAGGGGGGAGCAGTTCTTC. Its translation: CSVGNRGEQFF.

This sequence joins TRBV5-1 and TRBJ2-4, with 9 bases lining up with TRBD1. Germline V gene sequence: CDR1 SGHRS, CDR2 YFSETQ. This CDR3 is built from 15 residues. The trim removed 7 bases at V and 9 bases at J, leaving 14 bases unmatched. Here the CDR3 DNA reads TGCGCCAGCGGACCGGACAGGGGCACAGGGAGCATTCAGTACTTC. Encoded protein: CASGPDRGTGSIQYF.

This clonotype was observed many times. The rearrangement uses TRBV10-3 and TRBJ1-2; TRBD1 aligns across 8 bases. Germline trimming cut 5 bases from V and 8 bases from J; bases unmatched to any gene: 4. The CDR3 extends over 12 amino acids. Germline-derived CDR1 and CDR2 are ENHRY and SYGVKD. The CDR3 DNA is TGTGCCATCAGTTTGGACAGGGCCGGCTACACCTTC. It translates to CAISLDRAGYTF.

The genes are TRBV5-1 and TRBJ2-7, with D maybe TRBD2 (7 bases). The germline V gene encodes CDR1 SGHRS and CDR2 YFSETQ. V gave up 3 bases and J gave up 4 bases, with 23 bases separating them. The CDR3 is 17 residues long. CDR3 in DNA: TGCGCCAGCAGCTACACTTCTTCACGCGGGGGCCATTACGAGCAGTACTTC. Translation: CASSYTSSRGGHYEQYF.

This clonotype was found a few times. The rearrangement joins TRBV7-8 to TRBJ2-2; TRBD2 matches at 8 bases. Germline CDR1 SGHVS, CDR2 FQNEAQ. Unmatched junction bases numbered 3, after V lost 0 bases and J lost 3 bases. There are 16 residues in the CDR3. The CDR3 here is CASSLARGEHTGELFF. The CDR3 DNA follows: TGTGCCAGCAGCTTAGCGCGGGGGGAGCACACCGGGGAGCTGTTTTTT.

The chain combines TRBV4-2 with TRBJ2-5, with 10 bases that match TRBD2. CDR1 LGHNA and CDR2 YNFKEQ come from the germline V gene. The junction had 6 bases not matched to a gene; V was cut back by 1 base and J by 4 bases. The CDR3 has 16 amino acids. CDR3 in amino acids: CASSQGSGGASETQYF. The CDR3 DNA reads TGTGCCAGCAGCCAAGGAAGCGGGGGGGCCTCAGAGACCCAGTACTTC.

This clonotype was picked up a small number of times. V and J are TRBV2 and TRBJ1-3; a weak D match, TRBD1 (6 bases). The CDR3 sequence is 15 residues long. Trimming removed 2 bases at V and 1 base at J, with 9 bases between. Germline CDR1 SNHLY, CDR2 FYNNEI. The CDR3 region is CASSESQGSGNTIYF. CDR3 nucleotide sequence: TGTGCCAGCAGTGAATCACAGGGTTCTGGAAACACCATATATTTT.

The CDR3 is CATSDARAGGEKLFF. The CDR3 DNA reads as TGTGCCACCAGTGATGCCAGGGCCGGAGGTGAAAAACTGTTTTTT. V and J are TRBV24-1 and TRBJ1-4; TRBD1 might be the D (5 bases). V was shortened by 3 bases and J by 7 bases, with 14 bases between the two germline ends. The CDR3 spans 15 residues. Germline assignment: CDR1 KGHDR and CDR2 SFDVKD.

This clonotype was observed a few times. The chain combines TRBV11-3 with TRBJ1-1; TRBD1 matches at 10 bases. V lost 1 base, J lost 4 bases, and 3 bases stayed unmatched. From germline, CDR1 is SGHNT and CDR2 YENEEA. This CDR3 contains 15 residues. The CDR3 protein is CASSLGGTGATEAFF. The CDR3 region has the DNA TGTGCCAGCAGCTTAGGGGGGACAGGGGCCACTGAAGCTTTCTTT. Looking up the rest from reference TRBV11-3 and TRBJ1-1 gives the full variable domain: EAGVVQSPRYKIIEKKQPVAFWCNPISGHNTLYWYLQNLGQGPELLIRYENEEAVDDSQLPKDRFSAERLKGVDSTLKIQPAELGDSAVYLCASSLGGTGATEAFFGQGTRLTVV.

This clonotype was counted ten times or more. V usage is TRBV5-6 and J usage is TRBJ2-1, with 12 bases identical to TRBD2. Germline values: CDR1 SGHDT, CDR2 YYEEEE. The CDR3 loop spans 15 amino acids. V dropped 0 bases and J dropped 7; count of bases not matched to a gene: 2. The CDR3 sequence is CASSLVGTSGNEQFF. DNA of the CDR3: TGTGCCAGCAGCTTGGTTGGGACTAGCGGGAATGAGCAGTTCTTC.

This clonotype has only a few counts. The chain recombines TRBV30 with TRBJ1-1, with no clear D. The CDR3 consists of 11 residues. Germline CDR1 is GTSNPN and CDR2 is SVGIG (reference sequence). Trimming left V 3 bases short and J 2 bases short, with 4 bases between. Here the CDR3 DNA reads TGTGCCTGGAGGCGCAACACTGAAGCTTTCTTT. It is translated as CAWRRNTEAFF.

This clonotype has only a few counts. J is TRBJ2-7 and V is TRBV5-1; perhaps TRBD1 as D (6 bases). Germline V gene data show CDR1 as SGHRS and CDR2 as YFSETQ. The CDR3 loop spans 15 amino acids. V was trimmed by 4 bases and J by 0 bases, leaving 14 bases between them. Written as DNA, the CDR3 is TGCGCCAGCAGCACCGGGACAAGGAGCTCCTACGAGCAGTACTTC. As protein: CASSTGTRSSYEQYF.